The clone carrying this TCR beta chain was recorded a few times. What it binds is unknown. The data derive from a study of cytomegalovirus exposure and HLA in healthy donors. Notes on the study in general: Reports credit the classifier with highly specific, highly sensitive diagnosis of cytomegalovirus status.

The PCR made use of 60 Vbeta and 13 Jbeta primers. Sequenced by immunoSEQ multiplex PCR; TCRdb stores in-frame clones only, minus some. The sample has 150,000 to 200,000 clones; 70% to 90% are singletons. CDR3 length: 14 residues. The trim removed 6 bases at V and 1 base at J, leaving 2 bases unmatched. CDR1 and CDR2 (germline): WSHSY, SAAADI. The V gene is TRBV10-2, the J gene TRBJ2-3; the match to TRBD2 covers 9 bases. The TCR sequence derives from a woman between 18 and 30 years old in good health and CMV-seropositive. The sequencing sample was made of PBMCs. This CDR3 is CASRLAGGTDTQYF. Here the CDR3 DNA reads TGCGCCAGCAGGTTAGCGGGGGGCACAGATACGCAGTATTTT.